The sequence of this T cell receptor beta chain was determined in a study of STAT5B mutations in CD4+ large granular lymphocyte leukemia. Broader study findings: Top patient clones used TRBV06 genes more often: 8/27 versus 2/35 in controls.

Trimming stripped 1 base from V and 2 bases from J, with 15 bases between. CDR1 is MGHRA and CDR2 is YSYEKL in the germline V gene. The CDR3 consists of 17 residues. This was a survey-level run. Study processing details: A clonotype over 5% of the repertoire counted as a possible leukemic clone, 59 overall. The method was immunoSEQ multiplex PCR; TCRdb's version includes in-frame clones alone and lacks a portion of them. Clone size and the V and J calls come from that table; the DNA yielded D and trimming. The profile covers 4,200 or so clones, with around 79% appearing a single time and roughly 79% taken by the ten largest. This clone was detected once. Its antigen is undetermined.

The genes are TRBV4-1 and TRBJ2-1; possibly TRBD2 for D (7 bases). This clonotype was obtained from a man between 60 and 70 years old with CD4+ T-cell large granular lymphocyte leukemia. The material sequenced was PBMCs. The CDR3 coding sequence is TGCGCCAGCAGCCAAGTGGACGGGGGGCCCCCCTACAATGAGCAGTTCTTC. It is translated as CASSQVDGGPPYNEQFF.